This T cell receptor beta chain was observed in a study of T cell responses to AZD1222 COVID-19 vaccine. At the level of the study: Pooling was applied to second doses at about 4 or about 12 weeks.

With regard to this clone: Its antigen is unidentified.

Assay: immunoSEQ multiplex PCR; the TCRdb copy retains only in-frame clones and omits some. This table has 68,000 or so clones, about 88% appearing once. The V and J ends lost 0 bases and 3 bases respectively, with 11 bases between them. Per germline, CDR1 LGHNA and CDR2 YSLEER. The CDR3 length is 16 residues. The study's findings and limits: Researchers report vaccine-associated CD4 TCRs spanning spike, with dominance at 160-218 and 743-854. Clonal diversity was possibly underestimated, and white British individuals and females predominated among donors. Repertoires were obtained solely post-peak T cell response.

This chain connects TRBV4-3 to TRBJ2-2, with no clear D. This clonotype was sampled from an adult in good health. This material consisted of peripheral blood, taken on day 0 of AZD1222 vaccination. This chain's CDR3 is CASSQEYRLYTGELFF. In nucleotides, the CDR3 is TGCGCCAGCAGCCAAGAGTATAGACTTTACACCGGGGAGCTGTTTTTT.